The 18 T cell receptor beta chains presented below share a single source sample, sequenced in a study of response to subunit inactivated influenza vaccine. TCRdb used MiXCR to reprocess the RT-PCR reads, holding one entry per CDR3 protein. This repertoire shows 650,000 or so distinct CDR3 sequences, 14% found once; its top ten account for 7.5% to 8%. The sequencing here drew on PBMCs from blood, taken 14 to 15 days before vaccination. Every receptor here comes from a man in his fifties who received an inactivated influenza vaccine.

The CDR3: CASSESSMNSPLHF. CDR3 sequence (DNA): TGTGCCAGCAGTGAAAGCAGTATGAATTCACCCCTCCACTTT. The gene calls are TRBV6-4 and TRBJ1-6; D is ambiguous. Trimming took off 3 bases at V and 7 bases at J, with 10 bases between the two ends. The germline V gene encodes CDR1 MRHNA and CDR2 SNTAGT. The CDR3 length is 14 residues.

The J gene is TRBJ2-1, the V gene TRBV10-3, with 7 bases matching TRBD2. The CDR3 is made up of 16 amino acids. The germline V gene encodes CDR1 ENHRY and CDR2 SYGVKD. V was pared by 1 base and J by 0 bases, with 3 bases of the junction left unmatched. The CDR3 bases are TGTGCCATCAGTGAGTGGGGGGGGAGCTCCTACAATGAGCAGTTCTTC. Encoded protein: CAISEWGGSSYNEQFF.

This clonotype was found once. The chain employs TRBV20-1 and TRBJ2-7, with D possibly called TRBD1 or TRBD2 (5 bases each). The germline V gene has CDR1 DFQATT and CDR2 SNEGSKA (reference sequence). The CDR3 covers 18 residues. V shed 3 bases and J shed 4 bases, with 28 bases lying between them. In DNA, the CDR3 is TGCAGTGCTAGGGGTTCCGGGACCGATAACCCCTCTGGGTACGAGCAGTACTTC. This gives the protein CSARGSGTDNPSGYEQYF.

This clonotype was observed a few times. This chain's CDR3 is CSARPIDNQETQYF. CDR3 sequence (DNA): TGCAGCGCAAGACCCATTGACAACCAAGAGACCCAGTACTTC. The rearrangement joins TRBV29-1 to TRBJ2-5; no reliable D call. The V gene's germline CDR1 is SQVTM and CDR2 ANQGSEA. CDR3 size: 14 residues. Trimming removed 7 bases at V and 0 bases at J, with 15 bases between.

This clonotype turned up a few times. This chain connects TRBV6-1 to TRBJ1-1; unclear D gene. The CDR3 contains 17 residues. V was trimmed by 1 base and J by 6 bases, leaving 21 bases between them. From germline, CDR1 is MNHNS and CDR2 SASEGT. CDR3 DNA: TGTGCCAGCAGTGAAGTCGGAGATCCCGCCGGGAGGCCTGAAGCTTTCTTT. Protein product: CASSEVGDPAGRPEAFF.

The chain employs TRBV6-2 or TRBV6-3 and TRBJ2-3, with TRBD2 identical over 8 bases. The CDR3 spans 16 residues. CDR1 and CDR2 from the germline V gene are MNHEY and SVGEGT. With V trimmed by 6 bases and J by 0 bases, 8 bases remained unmatched. The chain's CDR3 is CASRPGLGLSTDTQYF. The CDR3 region has the DNA TGTGCCAGCAGACCGGGACTAGGTCTTAGCACAGATACGCAGTATTTT.

Ten or more counts support this clonotype. This chain connects TRBV15 to TRBJ2-1; D ambiguous. V gave up 0 bases and J gave up 6 bases, with 9 bases separating them. The V gene's germline CDR1 is LNHNV and CDR2 YYDKDF (reference sequence). This CDR3 has 14 amino acids. The CDR3 DNA sequence: TGTGCCACCAGCAGAGATACCCACTCCAATGAGCAGTTCTTC. Translation gives CATSRDTHSNEQFF. Combining the CDR3 with reference TRBV15 and TRBJ2-1 gives the whole variable domain DAMVIQNPRYQVTQFGKPVTLSCSQTLNHNVMYWYQQKSSQAPKLLFHYYDKDFNNEADTPDNFQSRRPNTSFCFLDIRSPGLGDTAMYLCATSRDTHSNEQFFGPGTRLTVL.

This clonotype was found many times. CDR3 region: CASSYARVSNGYTF. The CDR3, as DNA: TGTGCCAGCAGTTACGCCCGAGTATCGAATGGCTACACCTTC. The V call is TRBV6-5, the J call TRBJ1-2, with D unclear. The germline V and J ends were trimmed by 2 bases and 6 bases, with 13 bases remaining between them. The CDR3 length is 14 residues. Germline V lookup: CDR1 MNHEY, CDR2 SVGAGI.

This CDR3 reads CSARPTPRRAEETQYF. The CDR3 DNA follows: TGCAGTGCTAGACCTACCCCAAGAAGGGCCGAAGAGACCCAGTACTTC. The chain recombines TRBV20-1 with TRBJ2-5; unclear D gene. Trimming removed 2 bases from V and 3 bases from J, with 19 bases in between. Germline CDR1 DFQATT, CDR2 SNEGSKA (reference sequence). The CDR3 loop spans 16 amino acids.

This clonotype was picked up a small number of times. V gene TRBV9 combines with J gene TRBJ2-2; D not resolved. Trimming stripped 4 bases from V and 4 bases from J, with 8 bases between. Germline lookup yields CDR1 SGDLS and CDR2 YYNGEE. This CDR3 contains 13 residues. The DNA for the CDR3 is TGTGCCAGCAGCCATTTTAGCACCGGGGAGCTGTTTTTT. It is translated as CASSHFSTGELFF.

There are a few counts of this clonotype. V usage is TRBV20-1 and J usage is TRBJ2-3, with a weak D call TRBD2 (5 bases). The CDR3 runs to 14 residues. Trimming took 1 base from V and 1 from J, leaving 9 bases between them. From germline, CDR1 is DFQATT and CDR2 SNEGSKA (reference sequence). CDR3 sequence reads: CSARGGWGTDTQYF. The CDR3 DNA sequence: TGCAGTGCTAGAGGAGGGTGGGGCACAGATACGCAGTATTTT.

In its sample, this clonotype was seen once. This chain uses TRBV6-5 with TRBJ2-1; 7 nucleotides agree with TRBD2. The length of the CDR3 is 16 residues. J was trimmed by 8 bases and V by 0 bases; bases with no gene match: 10. Germline V CDR1 and CDR2: MNHEY, SVGAGI. The CDR3 nucleotides are TGTGCCAGCAGTTACTCGACGAACGGGAGGTTAGATGAGCAGTTCTTC. Translated, it gives CASSYSTNGRLDEQFF.

This clonotype was recorded at least ten times. The V gene is TRBV4-2, the J gene TRBJ2-2, with TRBD1 as a possible D gene (6 bases). The CDR3 extends over 16 amino acids. Per the germline V gene, CDR1 is LGHNA and CDR2 is YNFKEQ. V gave up 0 bases and J gave up 6 bases, with 14 bases separating them. For the CDR3, the DNA is TGTGCCAGCAGCCAAGAATCCAGGGGATGGTCCGGGGAGCTGTTTTTT. Residues: CASSQESRGWSGELFF.

The V and J genes are TRBV28 and TRBJ2-3; 9 bases are a match to TRBD2. Germline V gene sequence: CDR1 MDHEN, CDR2 SYDVKM. Germline trimming cut 2 bases from V and 8 bases from J; bases unmatched to any gene: 5. This CDR3 has 14 residues. The CDR3 spells CASSLATSGLTQYF. The CDR3 DNA sequence: TGTGCCAGCAGTTTAGCGACTAGCGGCCTTACGCAGTATTTT. The whole variable domain, remainder taken from reference TRBV28 and TRBJ2-3, is DVKVTQSSRYLVKRTGEKVFLECVQDMDHENMFWYRQDPGLGLRLIYFSYDVKMKEKGDIPEGYSVSREKKERFSLILESASTNQTSMYLCASSLATSGLTQYFGPGTRLTVL.

This clonotype has a handful of counts. The V call is TRBV7-4, the J call TRBJ2-5; 12 bases line up with TRBD2. The CDR3 covers 16 residues. After removal of 5 bases from V and 3 bases from J, the junction contained 7 bases not matched to a gene. Germline CDR1 reads SGHVT; CDR2 reads SQSDAQ. The CDR3 region has the DNA TGTGCCAGCAGCCCCCGTCCTAGCGGGGGGGAAGAGACCCAGTACTTC. Translated: CASSPRPSGGEETQYF.

This clonotype turned up a few times. The chain uses TRBV6-2 or TRBV6-3 and TRBJ1-5; 12 bases align to TRBD1. The CDR3 is made up of 19 amino acids. V shed 3 bases and J 3 bases; nucleotides not matched to a gene: 12. Germline values: CDR1 MNHEY, CDR2 SVGEGT. CDR3 region: CASSYPGQGARLNNQPQHF. In nucleotides, the CDR3 is TGTGCCAGCAGTTATCCGGGACAGGGGGCGCGTTTGAACAATCAGCCCCAGCATTTT.

This chain joins TRBV20-1 and TRBJ2-1; D uncertain. Germline lookup yields CDR1 DFQATT and CDR2 SNEGSKA (reference sequence). The CDR3 runs 11 residues. V lost 5 bases and J lost 10, with 12 bases in between. The DNA of the CDR3 is TGCAGTGCTTCACAAAACTTCGAGCAGTTCTTC. Its protein is CSASQNFEQFF.

This chain uses TRBV18 with TRBJ2-1; the match to TRBD1 covers 10 bases. CDR1 KGHSH and CDR2 LQKENI come from the germline V gene. The CDR3 loop spans 14 amino acids. J was trimmed by 11 bases and V by 2 bases; bases with no gene match: 6. DNA of the CDR3: TGTGCCAGCTCACCAGGGACAGGGGTTACCCAGCAGTTCTTC. It codes for CASSPGTGVTQQFF. Full variable domain (rest looked up from reference TRBV18 and TRBJ2-1): NAGVMQNPRHLVRRRGQEARLRCSPMKGHSHVYWYRQLPEEGLKFMVYLQKENIIDESGMPKERFSAEFPKEGPSILRIQQVVRGDSAAYFCASSPGTGVTQQFFGPGTRLTVL.